The 22 T cell receptor beta chains in this list originate from one sample, sequenced in a study of T-cell memory formation after mild COVID-19 (dated by TCRdb to the early 2020s). The method was 5' RACE. Sequencing relied on an Illumina NovaSeq 6000. The raw public data were reprocessed by TCRdb itself: fastp quality trimming at Q25, MiXCR clonotype calling, in-frame beta chains only. A single entry per CDR3 protein holds the most common genes and DNA from its merged rows. The sample records 250,000 to 350,000 distinct CDR3 sequences, approximately 19% of which are singletons. The biggest ten clones account for 21% of the sample. Material for sequencing was PBMCs or a T cell subset sorted from them (not recorded which). Receptor source: a man aged 18 to 29 who had mild COVID-19 (a few samples of this study predate the infection). The sample titles of this study are shuffled in the database, so cell type and time point are left out; the donor was told from shared clones.

The chain is built from TRBV11-2 and TRBJ2-7, with D unclear. Between the trimmed V and J ends, which lost 5 bases and 5 bases, there was a span of 10 bases. Germline CDR1 is SGHAT and CDR2 is FQNNGV. The CDR3 is 12 amino acids. As DNA, the CDR3 is TGTGCCAGCAGCCGTATTTCTGACGAGCAGTACTTC. Translated, it gives CASSRISDEQYF.

The chain combines TRBV7-9 with TRBJ2-3; D gene unclear. The germline V and J ends were trimmed by 5 bases and 6 bases, with 9 bases remaining between them. The germline CDR1 and CDR2 sequences are SEHNR and FQNEAQ (reference sequence). The length of the CDR3 is 12 residues. Here the CDR3 reads CASSPLADTQYF. CDR3 bases: TGTGCCAGCAGCCCTTTGGCTGATACGCAGTATTTT.

The V gene is TRBV5-1, the J gene TRBJ2-7; D not resolved. This CDR3 spans 16 amino acids. Looked up from germline, CDR1 is SGHRS and CDR2 is YFSETQ. Trimming left V 6 bases short and J 0 bases short, with 19 bases between. CDR3 in amino acids: CASMESEDRISYEQYV. For the CDR3, the DNA is TGCGCCAGCATGGAAAGTGAGGACCGGATCTCCTACGAGCAGTACGTC.

The table lists this clonotype with a few counts. V is TRBV6-5 and J is TRBJ1-1; D is unresolved. Germline values: CDR1 MNHEY, CDR2 SVGAGI. V was clipped by 6 bases and J by 6 bases, with 14 bases between them. CDR3 length equals 13 residues. The CDR3 DNA reads as TGTGCCAGCAGCCCCCTTAGACACGCTGAAGCTTTCTTT. Protein sequence: CASSPLRHAEAFF.

The gene calls are TRBV6-5 and TRBJ1-6, with a possible D match to TRBD1 (5 bases). The CDR3 covers 15 residues. The germline V and J ends were trimmed by 4 bases and 3 bases, with 10 bases remaining between them. CDR1 MNHEY and CDR2 SVGAGI come from the germline V gene. The CDR3 sequence: CASSSRGGYNSPLHF. The CDR3 region has the DNA TGTGCCAGCAGTTCCCGGGGGGGCTATAATTCACCCCTCCACTTT.

The chain carries TRBV24-1 and TRBJ1-2, with D perhaps matching TRBD1 (6 bases). This CDR3 spans 12 amino acids. Per germline, CDR1 KGHDR and CDR2 SFDVKD. V was cut by 12 bases and J by 6 bases, with 16 bases left in between. CDR3: CADSEGVNGYTF. The CDR3 DNA reads as TGTGCCGACAGCGAGGGGGTCAATGGCTACACCTTC.

This clonotype turned up a few times. The chain combines TRBV6-1 with TRBJ2-3, with D perhaps TRBD1 (5 bases). CDR1 is MNHNS, CDR2 SASEGT, per germline. This CDR3 contains 15 residues. V lost 2 bases, J lost 0 bases, and 9 bases lay in between. The CDR3 region is CASSESRQSTDTQYF. The CDR3 coding sequence is TGTGCCAGCAGTGAATCGAGACAGAGCACAGATACGCAGTATTTT.

This clonotype has just a few counts. The chain is built from TRBV6-2 or TRBV6-3 and TRBJ2-1; D is unresolved. The CDR3 contains 12 residues. Germline V gene data show CDR1 as MNHEY and CDR2 as SVGEGT. V was cut by 6 bases and J by 10 bases, with 13 bases left in between. The CDR3: CASSHPDGEQFF. The DNA for the CDR3 is TGTGCCAGCAGCCACCCGGACGGAGAGCAGTTCTTC.

This sequence joins TRBV6-6 and TRBJ2-7; D unresolved. V lost 6 bases to trimming and J lost 5 bases, with 11 bases between them. The CDR3 runs to 12 residues. Looked up from germline, CDR1 is MNHNY and CDR2 is SVGAGI (reference sequence). The DNA for the CDR3 is TGTGCCAGCAGCGCTATAGGAGACGAGCAGTACTTC. Translated: CASSAIGDEQYF.

As to this clonotype: A much bigger clone sits one base away, suggesting this may be a read error. V is TRBV9 and J is TRBJ2-5; no clear D. Germline V lookup: CDR1 SGDLS, CDR2 YYNGEE. The ends were cut back, 9 bases at V and 2 bases at J, with 5 bases in the middle. The CDR3 is 10 residues long. The CDR3, as DNA: TGTGCCAACAGACAAGAGACCCAGTACTTC. It translates to CANRQETQYF.

This chain uses TRBV6-2 or TRBV6-3 with TRBJ1-5, with a tentative D call TRBD1 (6 bases). CDR1 is MNHEY, CDR2 SVGEGT, per germline. The CDR3 sequence is 13 residues long. The ends were cut back, 10 bases at V and 7 bases at J, with 17 bases in the middle. CDR3 in DNA: TGTGCCATTTCTGGACAGCAGGGCCAGCCCCAGCATTTT. This codes for CAISGQQGQPQHF.

The table lists this clonotype with a few counts. The chain uses TRBV10-3 and TRBJ2-5; TRBD2 aligns across 8 bases. The V gene end was trimmed by 10 bases and the J gene end by 5 bases; junction bases not matched to a gene: 15. Germline V CDR1 and CDR2: ENHRY, SYGVKD. This CDR3 comprises 15 residues. The CDR3 coding sequence is TGTGCCAGTGAAGGTGGCGGGGGGTCTCGGGAGACCCAGTACTTC. Translating gives CASEGGGGSRETQYF.

This clonotype was picked up many times. This rearrangement joins TRBV7-6 to TRBJ2-1; the D is unclear. The CDR3 spans 13 residues. CDR1 and CDR2 (germline): SGHVS, FNYEAQ. Between the trimmed V and J ends, which lost 6 bases and 7 bases, there was a span of 13 bases. The CDR3 bases are TGTGCCAGCAGGCCTGGGAATCGAAATGAGCAGTTCTTC. Translating gives CASRPGNRNEQFF.

This clonotype was seen a few times. The chain uses TRBV5-1 and TRBJ2-2; no definite D call. V lost 0 bases to trimming and J lost 3 bases, with 6 bases between them. CDR3 length equals 14 residues. Per the germline V gene, CDR1 is SGHRS and CDR2 is YFSETQ. CDR3 protein: CASSLVQDTGELFF. The DNA of the CDR3 is TGCGCCAGCAGCTTGGTCCAGGACACCGGGGAGCTGTTTTTT.

This clonotype appeared a few times. This rearrangement joins TRBV10-3 to TRBJ1-1, with D tentatively TRBD1 (5 bases). The germline V and J ends were trimmed by 3 bases and 10 bases, with 12 bases remaining between them. Germline V gives CDR1 ENHRY, CDR2 SYGVKD. The CDR3 contains 12 residues. The DNA of the CDR3 is TGTGCCATCAGTGAACCGGGGGAAGGAGCTTTCTTT. Translation gives CAISEPGEGAFF.

This clonotype was recorded a few times. The chain couples TRBV4-3 to TRBJ2-5; D perhaps matches TRBD1 (6 bases). From germline, CDR1 is LGHNA and CDR2 YSLEER. This CDR3 has 13 residues. V shed 8 bases and J shed 7 bases, with 17 bases lying between them. The CDR3 is CASGERDIGTQYF. The CDR3 bases are TGCGCCAGCGGTGAACGGGACATTGGGACCCAGTACTTC.

In its sample, this clonotype was seen a few times. The chain is built from TRBV6-2 or TRBV6-3 and TRBJ1-4; 8 nucleotides match TRBD1. J lost 8 bases, V lost 2 bases, and 10 bases had no gene match. The CDR3 has 16 amino acids. The germline V gene encodes CDR1 MNHEY and CDR2 SVGEGT. Here the CDR3 reads CASSYRVRQGNEKLFF. The CDR3 DNA reads as TGTGCCAGCAGTTACAGGGTCCGACAGGGGAACGAAAAACTGTTTTTT.

V usage is TRBV7-6 and J usage is TRBJ2-7, with 8 bases identical to TRBD1. The CDR3 is 15 residues long. After removal of 5 bases from V and 6 bases from J, the junction contained 12 bases not matched to a gene. CDR1 SGHVS and CDR2 FNYEAQ come from the germline V gene. For the CDR3, the DNA is TGTGCCAGCAGCGAAAGAGGACAGGGTAGTGGCGAGCAGTACTTC. Its protein product is CASSERGQGSGEQYF.

This clonotype was seen many times. The V and J genes are TRBV7-2 and TRBJ1-2, with D perhaps TRBD1 (6 bases). The CDR3 loop spans 13 amino acids. V was trimmed by 2 bases and J by 3 bases, leaving 7 bases between them. Germline lookup yields CDR1 SGHTA and CDR2 FQGNSA. CDR3 in DNA: TGTGCCAGCAGCTTACACAGGGACTATGGCTACACCTTC. Translation: CASSLHRDYGYTF.

This clonotype was detected a few times. The V and J genes are TRBV7-2 and TRBJ2-3, with D hard to call. Between the trimmed V and J ends, which lost 0 bases and 6 bases, there was a span of 7 bases. This CDR3 is 13 amino acids long. Per germline, CDR1 SGHTA and CDR2 FQGNSA. Written as DNA, the CDR3 is TGTGCCAGCAGCTTAGCCAGCTCTGATACGCAGTATTTT. Its translation: CASSLASSDTQYF.

The table lists this clonotype with a few counts. The genes are TRBV11-2 and TRBJ2-7, with a weak D call TRBD2 (7 bases). The germline CDR1 and CDR2 sequences are SGHAT and FQNNGV. The length of the CDR3 is 17 residues. Trimming removed 1 base at V and 6 bases at J, with 22 bases between. Here the CDR3 reads CASSLAGVRGQELEQYV. As DNA, the CDR3 is TGTGCCAGCAGCTTAGCGGGAGTGCGGGGGCAGGAACTCGAGCAGTACGTC.

The V and J genes are TRBV4-2 and TRBJ2-5; D is tentatively TRBD1 or TRBD2 (5 bases each). Trimming shortened V by 0 bases and J by 4 bases, and 12 bases separated the two germline ends. Germline V gives CDR1 LGHNA, CDR2 YNFKEQ. The length of the CDR3 is 15 residues. CDR3 sequence reads: CASSQESGTRETQYF. The DNA for the CDR3 is TGTGCCAGCAGCCAAGAATCAGGGACGCGAGAGACCCAGTACTTC.